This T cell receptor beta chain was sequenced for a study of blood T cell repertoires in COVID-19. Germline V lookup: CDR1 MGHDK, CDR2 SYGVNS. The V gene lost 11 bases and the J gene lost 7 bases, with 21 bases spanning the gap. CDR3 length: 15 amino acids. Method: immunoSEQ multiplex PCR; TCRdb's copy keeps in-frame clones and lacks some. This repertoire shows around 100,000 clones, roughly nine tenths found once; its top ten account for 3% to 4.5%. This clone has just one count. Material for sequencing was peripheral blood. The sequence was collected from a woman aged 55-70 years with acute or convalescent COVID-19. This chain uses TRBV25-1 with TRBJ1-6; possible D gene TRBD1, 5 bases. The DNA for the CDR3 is TGTGCCGCCTCCTACGGGGGTGGAGGGAATTCACCCCTCCACTTT. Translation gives CAASYGGGGNSPLHF. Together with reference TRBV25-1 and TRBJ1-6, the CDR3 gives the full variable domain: EADIYQTPRYLVIGTGKKITLECSQTMGHDKMYWYQQDPGMELHLIHYSYGVNSTEKGDLSSESTVSRIRTEHFPLTLESARPSHTSQYLCAASYGGGGNSPLHFGNGTRLTVT.